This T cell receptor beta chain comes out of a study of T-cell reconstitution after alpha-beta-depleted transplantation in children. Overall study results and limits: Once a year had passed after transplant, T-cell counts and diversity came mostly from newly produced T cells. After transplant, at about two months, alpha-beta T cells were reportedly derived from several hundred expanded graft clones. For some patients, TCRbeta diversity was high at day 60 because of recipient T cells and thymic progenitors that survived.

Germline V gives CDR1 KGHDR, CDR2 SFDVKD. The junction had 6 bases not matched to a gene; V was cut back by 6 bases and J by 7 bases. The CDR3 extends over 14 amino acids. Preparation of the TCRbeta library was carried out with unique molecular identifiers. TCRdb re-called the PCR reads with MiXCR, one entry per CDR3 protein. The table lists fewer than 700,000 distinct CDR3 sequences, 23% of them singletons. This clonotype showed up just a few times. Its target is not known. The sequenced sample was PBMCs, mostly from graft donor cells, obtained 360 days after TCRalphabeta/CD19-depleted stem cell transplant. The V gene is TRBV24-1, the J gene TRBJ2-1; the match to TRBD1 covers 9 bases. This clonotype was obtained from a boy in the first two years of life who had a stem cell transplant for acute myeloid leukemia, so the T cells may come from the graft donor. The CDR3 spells CATSFTGTGNEQFF. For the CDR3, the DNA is TGTGCCACCAGTTTCACCGGGACAGGGAATGAGCAGTTCTTC.